These 18 T cell receptor beta chains share one sample of origin, sequenced in a study of identical twins. TCRdb recomputed calls from the 5' RACE reads with MiXCR, one row per CDR3 protein. The sample holds hundreds of thousands of distinct CDR3 sequences, around 5.7% seen once. Input material: naive T cells sorted from blood. All receptors come from a man aged 18 to 35 in good health.

This chain links TRBV7-2 with TRBJ2-7; D remains unclear. This CDR3 spans 11 amino acids. Per germline, CDR1 SGHTA and CDR2 FQGNSA. Trimming took 5 bases from V and 6 from J, leaving 8 bases between them. The CDR3 loop reads CASSPAVEQYF. The CDR3 nucleotides read TGTGCCAGCAGCCCCGCAGTCGAGCAGTACTTC.

This clonotype has a handful of counts. CDR3 nucleotide sequence: TGTGCCAGCAGGCTCACGACTATTCTCGAGCAGTACTTC. Translation gives CASRLTTILEQYF. V and J are TRBV28 and TRBJ2-7; TRBD2 is a possible D gene (5 bases). Deletions cut 6 bases from V and 6 bases from J, with 15 bases between. Germline V gives CDR1 MDHEN, CDR2 SYDVKM. The CDR3 length is 13 residues.

In its sample, this clonotype was seen a few times. The V gene is TRBV7-8, the J gene TRBJ1-5; D is uncertain. The CDR3 consists of 13 residues. V was clipped by 5 bases and J by 5 bases, with 10 bases between them. CDR1 is SGHVS and CDR2 is FQNEAQ in the germline V gene. For the CDR3, the DNA is TGTGCCAGCAGCCCCACCAGGTATCAGCCCCAGCATTTT. Its translation is CASSPTRYQPQHF. Full variable domain (remainder filled in from reference TRBV7-8 and TRBJ1-5): GAGVSQSPRYKVAKRGQDVALRCDPISGHVSLFWYQQALGQGPEFLTYFQNEAQLDKSGLPSDRFFAERPEGSVSTLKIQRTQQEDSAVYLCASSPTRYQPQHFGDGTRLSIL.

Details on this clonotype: Since the CDR3 does not end with the conserved phenylalanine or tryptophan, this likely comes from a read error. The chain carries TRBV12-3 or TRBV12-4 and TRBJ1-4, with 10 positions matching TRBD1. The ends lost 6 bases at V and 8 bases at J; junction bases unmatched: 6. The CDR3 is made up of 14 amino acids. CDR3 DNA: TGTGCCAGCAGCCCGGGACAGGGGTTGGAAAAACTGTTTTAT. This gives the protein CASSPGQGLEKLFY.

The sample holds many counts of this clonotype. The chain couples TRBV6-5 to TRBJ1-5; TRBD1 matches 12 bases. With 4 bases clipped from V and 7 bases from J, the junction kept 5 bases outside the gene matches. CDR1 and CDR2 from the germline V gene are MNHEY and SVGAGI. The CDR3 runs to 15 residues. The DNA for the CDR3 is TGTGCCAGCAGTTTGGGGACAGGGGGCGGCCAGCCCCAGCATTTT. It is translated as CASSLGTGGGQPQHF.

This clonotype was picked up many times. The chain carries TRBV29-1 and TRBJ2-1; TRBD2 might be the D (5 bases). Germline V CDR1 and CDR2: SQVTM, ANQGSEA. The CDR3 runs 14 residues. With 6 bases removed from V and 7 bases from J, the gap between germline ends came to 19 bases. CDR3 nucleotides: TGCAGCGTACTAGGGTACCGGGAAGGGAATGAGCAGTTCTTC. Its translation: CSVLGYREGNEQFF.

This clonotype was seen many times. V is TRBV7-9 and J is TRBJ2-3; possibly TRBD2 for D (6 bases). V lost 5 bases to trimming and J lost 2 bases, with 11 bases between them. The CDR3 contains 14 residues. In germline, CDR1 is SEHNR, CDR2 FQNEAQ (reference sequence). The DNA for the CDR3 is TGTGCCAGCAGCCCCACGGGAGACACAGATACGCAGTATTTT. Translating gives CASSPTGDTDTQYF.

This clonotype was picked up many times. The V call is TRBV12-3 or TRBV12-4, the J call TRBJ2-2, with D perhaps given as TRBD1 or TRBD2 (5 bases each). Trimming stripped 6 bases from V and 2 bases from J, with 13 bases between. CDR3 length: 15 residues. The CDR3: CASRSGTVNTGELFF. DNA of the CDR3: TGTGCCAGCAGATCCGGGACGGTCAACACCGGGGAGCTGTTTTTT.

In its sample, this clonotype was seen a few times. This sequence joins TRBV25-1 and TRBJ1-2; possible D gene TRBD1, 5 bases. The V end lost 7 bases, the J end lost 7 bases, and 19 bases lay between the germline ends. Germline lookup yields CDR1 MGHDK and CDR2 SYGVNS. The CDR3 totals 14 residues. This CDR3 is CASTPSGAGLGYTF. The CDR3 DNA sequence: TGTGCCAGCACCCCCAGTGGGGCAGGGCTTGGCTACACCTTC.

This clonotype was observed a handful of times. This chain links TRBV30 with TRBJ1-2; D gene ambiguous. CDR1 is GTSNPN, CDR2 SVGIG, per germline (reference sequence). Trimming pared 2 bases from V and 2 bases from J, leaving 9 bases between. The CDR3 runs 13 residues. CDR3 sequence: CAWSLSVNYGYTF. The CDR3 DNA reads TGTGCCTGGAGTCTTAGTGTCAACTATGGCTACACCTTC.

The chain carries TRBV7-9 and TRBJ2-5; D is perhaps TRBD1 (6 bases). The germline V gene has CDR1 SEHNR and CDR2 FQNEAQ (reference sequence). V lost 6 bases to trimming and J lost 5 bases, with 16 bases between them. The CDR3 loop spans 14 amino acids. CDR3 sequence (DNA): TGTGCCAGCAGTCGAGGACAGAGTTGGGAGACCCAGTACTTC. Translated: CASSRGQSWETQYF.

This clonotype was detected many times. The rearrangement joins TRBV15 to TRBJ2-2; D is undetermined. This CDR3 is 12 amino acids long. With 5 bases removed from V and 5 bases from J, the gap between germline ends came to 6 bases. Germline V gene data show CDR1 as LNHNV and CDR2 as YYDKDF (reference sequence). CDR3 sequence: CATSLETGELFF. DNA of the CDR3: TGTGCCACCAGCCTAGAGACCGGGGAGCTGTTTTTT. Supplemented by reference TRBV15 and TRBJ2-2, the full variable domain reads DAMVIQNPRYQVTQFGKPVTLSCSQTLNHNVMYWYQQKSSQAPKLLFHYYDKDFNNEADTPDNFQSRRPNTSFCFLDIRSPGLGDTAMYLCATSLETGELFFGEGSRLTVL.

There are a few counts of this clonotype. The gene calls are TRBV6-2 or TRBV6-3 and TRBJ2-2; a weak D match, TRBD1 (6 bases). The CDR3 extends over 15 amino acids. The germline gives CDR1 MNHEY, CDR2 SVGEGT. V shed 6 bases and J shed 4 bases, with 15 bases lying between them. The CDR3 DNA is TGTGCCAGCAGCACACAGGGAGATGGCACCGGGGAGCTGTTTTTT. This codes for CASSTQGDGTGELFF.

The chain has TRBV7-6 and TRBJ1-3; D is unresolved. The ends were cut back, 0 bases at V and 4 bases at J, with 7 bases in the middle. The CDR3 length is 14 residues. The germline V gene encodes CDR1 SGHVS and CDR2 FNYEAQ. CDR3 loop: CASSLATTGNTIYF. CDR3 sequence (DNA): TGTGCCAGCAGCTTAGCGACAACAGGAAACACCATATATTTT.

The sample holds many counts of this clonotype. V is TRBV12-3 or TRBV12-4 and J is TRBJ2-5; D unclear. Between the trimmed V and J ends, which lost 3 bases and 8 bases, there was a span of 13 bases. The CDR3 contains 13 residues. The CDR3 DNA follows: TGTGCCAGCAGTTTGGATGGCCCCAGCACCCAGTACTTC. It codes for CASSLDGPSTQYF.

The chain employs TRBV4-3 and TRBJ2-7; D might be TRBD1 or TRBD2, each matching 5 bases. The CDR3 sequence is 13 residues long. Trimming removed 4 bases from V and 5 bases from J, with 12 bases in between. In germline, CDR1 is LGHNA, CDR2 YSLEER. CDR3: CASSLGWGNEQYF. CDR3 DNA sequence: TGCGCCAGCAGCCTCGGGTGGGGGAACGAGCAGTACTTC.

This clonotype occurred many times. The rearrangement links TRBV5-6 to TRBJ1-5, with 10 bases aligning to TRBD1. Germline V gives CDR1 SGHDT, CDR2 YYEEEE. With 2 bases clipped from V and 3 bases from J, the junction kept 2 bases outside the gene matches. The CDR3 runs 15 residues. DNA of the CDR3: TGTGCCAGCAGCTTCGGGACAGGGGACAATCAGCCCCAGCATTTT. Protein product: CASSFGTGDNQPQHF.

The rearrangement links TRBV2 to TRBJ2-1, with 7 bases lining up with TRBD1. Germline V gives CDR1 SNHLY, CDR2 FYNNEI. The CDR3 is 17 amino acids. V lost 0 bases to trimming and J lost 7 bases; unmatched junction nucleotides: 12. This CDR3 reads CASSEALLGGSGNEQFF. In nucleotides, the CDR3 is TGTGCCAGCAGTGAAGCGCTTCTAGGGGGCAGTGGGAATGAGCAGTTCTTC. Full variable domain (outside the CDR3, taken from reference TRBV2 and TRBJ2-1): EPEVTQTPSHQVTQMGQEVILRCVPISNHLYFYWYRQILGQKVEFLVSFYNNEISEKSEIFDDQFSVERPDGSNFTLKIRSTKLEDSAMYFCASSEALLGGSGNEQFFGPGTRLTVL.